What follows describes a single T cell receptor (beta chain). The assay was immunoSEQ multiplex PCR, and TCRdb's table has in-frame clones only and misses some. Among fewer than 65,000 clones listed, around 79% were seen once. The V and J ends lost 4 bases and 3 bases, in that order; junction bases with no gene match: 8. The CDR3 totals 16 residues. CDR1 and CDR2 from the germline V gene are SGHNT and YYREEE (reference sequence). This entry belongs to a study of blood T cell repertoires in COVID-19. Turning to the study itself: PBMCs, B-cell-depleted T cells, or T cells provided the cDNA or gDNA that made up the material.

V is TRBV5-4 and J is TRBJ1-2, with TRBD1 matching over 11 bases. The clonotype was recovered from a man aged 65-85 years with acute or convalescent COVID-19. The sample was peripheral blood. CDR3 residues: CASSTGTGGNDYGYTF. DNA for the CDR3: TGTGCCAGCAGCACTGGGACAGGGGGTAACGACTATGGCTACACCTTC.